This is a list of T cell receptor beta chains from one sample in a study of cytomegalovirus exposure and HLA in healthy donors. The repertoire was sequenced with immunoSEQ multiplex PCR; TCRdb's copy has only in-frame clones and lacks some. The table lists 140,000 to 150,000 clones, 65% to 85% of them singletons, with roughly 6.7% in the top ten. Material: PBMCs. The receptors were sampled from a woman aged 40 to 55 in good health and CMV-seropositive. The conserved cysteine and the conserved F or W are not part of the CDR3 here. Fields, in order: CDR3 protein, J gene, clone size, V gene. Clone size is not always given. Where it is, it says once, few, many or a class for expanded clones.

ASSEGDKNTGELF | TRBJ2-2 | . | TRBV6-4
ASVNRGGIPSGNTIY | TRBJ1-3 | . | TRBV11-3
ASRPGAPQNTEAF | TRBJ1-1 | . | TRBV11-1
ASSLDQGAPDTQY | TRBJ2-3 | . | TRBV5-4
ASSPPGTEAF | TRBJ1-1 | few | TRBV18
ASSLDRGKVETQY | TRBJ2-5 | once | TRBV5-4
ASSFTGVSGNTIY | TRBJ1-3 | . | TRBV7-4
ASSLYSMNTEAF | TRBJ1-1 | . | TRBV18
ASRGEGHTEAF | TRBJ1-1 | . | TRBV25-1
ASSLASGQGQPQH | TRBJ1-5 | . | TRBV7-2
ASSPTGNSNQPQH | TRBJ1-5 | . | TRBV5-1
ASSFSGENEQF | TRBJ2-1 | . | TRBV9
ASSPRTADGYT | TRBJ1-2 | . | TRBV18
ASRNRGPQNIQY | TRBJ2-4 | . | TRBV2
ASSRMTGAETQY | TRBJ2-5 | . | TRBV2
ASSQIRDQPQH | TRBJ1-5 | . | TRBV16
ASSFGGRTEAF | TRBJ1-1 | . | TRBV28